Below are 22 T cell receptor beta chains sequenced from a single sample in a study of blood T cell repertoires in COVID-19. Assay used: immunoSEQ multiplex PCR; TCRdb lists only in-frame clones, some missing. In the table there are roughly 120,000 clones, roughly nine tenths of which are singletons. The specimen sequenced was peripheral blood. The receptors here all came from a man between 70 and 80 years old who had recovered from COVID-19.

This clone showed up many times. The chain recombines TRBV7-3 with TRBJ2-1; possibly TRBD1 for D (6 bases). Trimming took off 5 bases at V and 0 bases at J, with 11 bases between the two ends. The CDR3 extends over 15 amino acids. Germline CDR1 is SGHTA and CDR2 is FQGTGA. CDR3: CASSVQGSSYNEQFF. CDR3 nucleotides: TGTGCCAGCAGCGTACAGGGTAGCTCCTACAATGAGCAGTTCTTC.

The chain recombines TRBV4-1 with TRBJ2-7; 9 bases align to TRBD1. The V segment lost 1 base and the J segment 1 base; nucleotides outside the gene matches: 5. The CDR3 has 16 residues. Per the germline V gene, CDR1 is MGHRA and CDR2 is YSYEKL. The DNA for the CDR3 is TGCGCCAGCAGCCAAGGGGGGACAGGGTCGTCCTACGAGCAGTACTTC. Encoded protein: CASSQGGTGSSYEQYF.

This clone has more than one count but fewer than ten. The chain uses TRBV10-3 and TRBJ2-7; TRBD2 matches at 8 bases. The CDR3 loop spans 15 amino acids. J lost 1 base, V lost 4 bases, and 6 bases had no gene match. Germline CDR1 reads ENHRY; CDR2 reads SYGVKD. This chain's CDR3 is CAISGAGGVSYEQYF. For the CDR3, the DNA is TGTGCCATCAGTGGCGCGGGGGGAGTGTCCTACGAGCAGTACTTC.

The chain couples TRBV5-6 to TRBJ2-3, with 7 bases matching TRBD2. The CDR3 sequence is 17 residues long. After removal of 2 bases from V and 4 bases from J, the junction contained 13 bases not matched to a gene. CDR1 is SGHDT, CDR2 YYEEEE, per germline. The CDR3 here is CASSFPKGMAGADTQYF. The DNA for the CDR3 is TGTGCCAGCAGCTTCCCTAAAGGGATGGCGGGGGCAGATACGCAGTATTTT.

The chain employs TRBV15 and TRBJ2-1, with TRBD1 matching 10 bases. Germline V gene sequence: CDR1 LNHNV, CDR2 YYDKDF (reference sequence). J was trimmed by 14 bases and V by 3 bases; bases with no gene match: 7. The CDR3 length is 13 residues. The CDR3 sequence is CATSRLTTGGKFF. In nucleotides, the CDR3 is TGTGCCACCAGCAGGCTAACGACAGGGGGCAAGTTCTTC.

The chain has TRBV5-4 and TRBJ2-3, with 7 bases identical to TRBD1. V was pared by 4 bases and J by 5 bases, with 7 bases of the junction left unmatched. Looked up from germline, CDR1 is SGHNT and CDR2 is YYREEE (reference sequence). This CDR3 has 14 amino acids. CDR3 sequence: CASSPKSGGDTQYF. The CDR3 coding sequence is TGTGCCAGCAGCCCGAAATCAGGGGGAGATACGCAGTATTTT.

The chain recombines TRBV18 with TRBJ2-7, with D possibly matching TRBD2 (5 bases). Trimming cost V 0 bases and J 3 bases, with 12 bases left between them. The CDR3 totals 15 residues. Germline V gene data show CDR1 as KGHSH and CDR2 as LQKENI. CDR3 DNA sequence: TGTGCCAGCTCACCACCGAGGGATCATTTCTACGAGCAGTACTTC. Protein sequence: CASSPPRDHFYEQYF.

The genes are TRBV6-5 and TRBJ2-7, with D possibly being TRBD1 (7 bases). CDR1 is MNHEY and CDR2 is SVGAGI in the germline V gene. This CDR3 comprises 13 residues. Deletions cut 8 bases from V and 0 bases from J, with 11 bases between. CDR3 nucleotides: TGTGCCAGCTTCAGGGGGGACTCCTACGAGCAGTACTTC. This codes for CASFRGDSYEQYF.

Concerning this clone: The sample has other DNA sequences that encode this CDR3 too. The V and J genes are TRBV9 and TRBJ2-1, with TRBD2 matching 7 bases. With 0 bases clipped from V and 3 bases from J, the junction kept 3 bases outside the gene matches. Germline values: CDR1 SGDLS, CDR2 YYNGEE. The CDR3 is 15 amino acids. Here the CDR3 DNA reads TGTGCCAGCAGCGTAGATGAGCGGGGCTACAATGAGCAGTTCTTC. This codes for CASSVDERGYNEQFF.

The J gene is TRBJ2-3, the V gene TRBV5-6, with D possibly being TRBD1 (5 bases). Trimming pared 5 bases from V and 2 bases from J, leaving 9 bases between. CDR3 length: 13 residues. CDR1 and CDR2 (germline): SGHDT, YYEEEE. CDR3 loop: CASRRTPTDTQYF. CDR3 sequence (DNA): TGTGCCAGCAGGCGGACACCCACAGATACGCAGTATTTT.

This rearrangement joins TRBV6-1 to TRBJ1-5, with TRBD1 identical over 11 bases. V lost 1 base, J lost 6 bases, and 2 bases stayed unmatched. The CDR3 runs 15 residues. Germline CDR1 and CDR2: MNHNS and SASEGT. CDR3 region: CASSEGDRGTQPQHF. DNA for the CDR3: TGTGCCAGCAGTGAAGGGGACAGGGGGACTCAGCCCCAGCATTTT.

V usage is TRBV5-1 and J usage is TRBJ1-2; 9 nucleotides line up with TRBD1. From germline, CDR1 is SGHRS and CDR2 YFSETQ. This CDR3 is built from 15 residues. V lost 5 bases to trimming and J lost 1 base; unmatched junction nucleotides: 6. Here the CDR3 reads CASSSGTGINYGYTF. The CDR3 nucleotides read TGCGCCAGCAGTTCGGGGACAGGGATTAACTATGGCTACACCTTC.

The DNA for the CDR3 is TGTGCCAGCAGTGCCCTGGGACAGGGGCGGACCTACGAGCAGTACTTC. It yields the protein CASSALGQGRTYEQYF. This sequence joins TRBV6-2 or TRBV6-3 and TRBJ2-7; 10 bases map to TRBD1. The CDR3 length is 16 residues. With 5 bases clipped from V and 2 bases from J, the junction kept 9 bases outside the gene matches. Germline V gene data show CDR1 as MNHEY and CDR2 as SVGEGT.

DNA for the CDR3: TGCGCCAGCAGTGTCCAGGGAATAGGGACTGAAGCTTTCTTT. It codes for CASSVQGIGTEAFF. The J gene is TRBJ1-1, the V gene TRBV10-2; TRBD1 might be the D (5 bases). The germline gives CDR1 WSHSY, CDR2 SAAADI. The ends were cut back, 4 bases at V and 5 bases at J, with 14 bases in the middle. CDR3 length: 14 amino acids.

The CDR3 loop reads CASSMGQGGTEAFF. DNA of the CDR3: TGCGCCAGCAGCATGGGACAGGGGGGCACTGAAGCTTTCTTT. The chain is built from TRBV5-1 and TRBJ1-1; 11 bases map to TRBD1. Germline CDR1 is SGHRS and CDR2 is YFSETQ. This CDR3 has 14 residues. The junction had 3 bases not matched to a gene; V was cut back by 4 bases and J by 4 bases.

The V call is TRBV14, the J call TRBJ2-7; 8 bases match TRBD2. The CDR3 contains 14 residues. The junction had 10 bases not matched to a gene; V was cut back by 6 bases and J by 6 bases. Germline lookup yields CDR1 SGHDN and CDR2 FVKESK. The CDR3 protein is CASSPTGLAAEQYF. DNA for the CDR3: TGTGCCAGCAGTCCAACTGGACTAGCCGCCGAGCAGTACTTC.

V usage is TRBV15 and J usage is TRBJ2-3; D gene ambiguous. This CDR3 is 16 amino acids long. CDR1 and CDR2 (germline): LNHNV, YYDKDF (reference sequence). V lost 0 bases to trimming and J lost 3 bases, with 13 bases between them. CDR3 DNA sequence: TGTGCCACCAGCAGAGATTACGGTAGTAGAACAGATACGCAGTATTTT. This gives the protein CATSRDYGSRTDTQYF.

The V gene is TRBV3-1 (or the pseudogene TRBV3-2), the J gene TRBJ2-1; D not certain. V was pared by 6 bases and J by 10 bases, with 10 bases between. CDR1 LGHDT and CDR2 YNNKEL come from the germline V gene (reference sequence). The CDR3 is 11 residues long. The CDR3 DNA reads TGTGCCAGCAGTTCCCTGGGCGAGCAGTTCTTC. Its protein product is CASSSLGEQFF.

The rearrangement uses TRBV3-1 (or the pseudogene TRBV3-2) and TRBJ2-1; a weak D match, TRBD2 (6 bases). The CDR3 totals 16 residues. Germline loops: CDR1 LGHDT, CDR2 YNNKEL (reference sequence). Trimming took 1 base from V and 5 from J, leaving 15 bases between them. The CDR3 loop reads CASSQAAGYTDNEQFF. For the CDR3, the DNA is TGTGCCAGCAGCCAAGCCGCGGGATACACCGACAATGAGCAGTTCTTC.

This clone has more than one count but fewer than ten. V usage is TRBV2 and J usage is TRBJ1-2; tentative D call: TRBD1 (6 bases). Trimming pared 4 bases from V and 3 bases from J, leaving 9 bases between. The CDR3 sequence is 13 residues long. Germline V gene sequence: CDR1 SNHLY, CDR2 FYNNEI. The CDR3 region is CASSVGADYGYTF. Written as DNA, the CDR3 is TGTGCCAGCAGTGTGGGGGCAGACTATGGCTACACCTTC.

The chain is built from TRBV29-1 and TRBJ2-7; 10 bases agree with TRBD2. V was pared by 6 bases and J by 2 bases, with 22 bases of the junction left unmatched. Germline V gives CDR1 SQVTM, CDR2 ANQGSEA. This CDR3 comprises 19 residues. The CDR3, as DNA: TGCAGCGTCTGGGGGCAGGGTAGCGGGAGGTCCTTGGGGACCTACGAGCAGTACTTC. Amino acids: CSVWGQGSGRSLGTYEQYF.

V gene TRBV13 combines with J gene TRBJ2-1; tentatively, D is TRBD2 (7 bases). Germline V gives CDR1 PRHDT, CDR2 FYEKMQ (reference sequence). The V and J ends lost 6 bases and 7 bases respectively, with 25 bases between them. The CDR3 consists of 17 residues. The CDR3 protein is CASSYLLRGPGGNEQFF. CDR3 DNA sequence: TGTGCCAGCAGTTACCTTTTGCGGGGGCCCGGGGGAAATGAGCAGTTCTTC.